The rows below give T cell receptor beta chains drawn from one sample of a study of identical twins. TCRdb fed the 5' RACE reads into MiXCR, producing one record per CDR3 protein. Of nearly 650,000 distinct CDR3 sequences listed, less than 9% are singletons. This sample was also put to use in a study of yellow fever vaccine responses in identical twins.

Sequencing used PBMCs. The receptors were sampled from a woman between 18 and 29 years old in good health. Both conserved end residues are part of each CDR3. The D gene is left open where the match is weak. Clone size is given for some rows only: seen once, a few or many times, or a class if the clone is expanded.

V: TRBV28; D: TRBD2; size: .; J: TRBJ2-1; CDR3: CASGPGLGVNEQFF; DNA: TGTGCCAGCGGGCCGGGACTAGGGGTCAATGAGCAGTTCTTC
V: TRBV20-1; D: .; size: few; J: TRBJ2-3; CDR3: CSAIPAGRSTDTQYF; DNA: TGCAGTGCTATCCCTGCGGGGCGTAGCACAGATACGCAGTATTTT
V: TRBV12-3/TRBV12-4; D: .; size: many; J: TRBJ1-6; CDR3: CASSSFTVLHF; DNA: TGTGCCAGCAGTTCTTTCACAGTACTCCACTTT
V: TRBV3-1; D: .; size: few; J: TRBJ2-7; CDR3: CASGWGQTWPYEQYF; DNA: TGTGCCAGCGGGTGGGGACAAACCTGGCCCTACGAGCAGTACTTC
V: TRBV7-9; D: .; size: .; J: TRBJ2-3; CDR3: CASSPEVVDTQYF; DNA: TGTGCCTCCTCCCCGGAGGTTGTGGATACGCAGTATTTT
V: TRBV2; D: .; size: .; J: TRBJ2-3; CDR3: CASSEAAGLGQYF; DNA: TGTGCCAGCAGTGAAGCTGCGGGGCTCGGGCAGTATTTT
V: TRBV27; D: .; size: many; J: TRBJ2-3; CDR3: CASATTTDTQYF; DNA: TGTGCCAGCGCTACAACCACAGATACGCAGTATTTT
V: TRBV20-1; D: .; size: few; J: TRBJ2-1; CDR3: CSARGWGYNEQFF; DNA: TGCAGTGCTAGGGGTTGGGGTTACAATGAGCAGTTCTTC
V: TRBV14; D: .; size: few; J: TRBJ1-6; CDR3: CASSQGEGRVNSPLHF; DNA: TGTGCCAGCAGCCAAGGGGAGGGACGGGTTAATTCACCCCTCCACTTT
V: TRBV5-1; D: .; size: once; J: TRBJ1-6; CDR3: CASCPAPVGGRSPLHF; DNA: TGCGCCAGCTGCCCGGCCCCAGTTGGGGGCCGTTCACCCCTCCACTTT
V: TRBV3-1; D: TRBD2; size: .; J: TRBJ2-7; CDR3: CASSQTSGTAYEQYF; DNA: TGTGCCAGCAGCCAGACTAGCGGGACGGCCTACGAGCAGTACTTC
V: TRBV10-3; D: .; size: .; J: TRBJ2-3; CDR3: CAISEPGETDTQYF; DNA: TGTGCCATCAGTGAACCGGGGGAGACAGATACGCAGTATTTT
V: TRBV10-2; D: .; size: .; J: TRBJ1-5; CDR3: CASSETHSNQPQHF; DNA: TGCGCCAGCAGTGAAACTCATAGCAATCAGCCCCAGCATTTT
V: TRBV28; D: .; size: .; J: TRBJ2-4; CDR3: CASSFAGDFKNIQYF; DNA: TGTGCCAGCAGTTTTGCTGGCGACTTCAAAAACATTCAGTACTTC
V: TRBV20-1; D: .; size: .; J: TRBJ2-1; CDR3: CSASSWPSIDNEQFF; DNA: TGCAGTGCTAGCTCATGGCCGTCGATTGACAATGAGCAGTTCTTC
V: TRBV10-3; D: TRBD1; size: few; J: TRBJ1-2; CDR3: CAITEQGRSYGYTF; DNA: TGTGCCATCACCGAACAGGGGCGGTCCTATGGCTACACCTTC
V: TRBV6-2/TRBV6-3; D: .; size: few; J: TRBJ2-7; CDR3: CASTDRDEQYF; DNA: TGTGCCAGCACCGACCGGGACGAGCAGTACTTC
V: TRBV3-1; D: .; size: few; J: TRBJ2-2; CDR3: CASSQDKRLLNTGELFF; DNA: TGTGCCAGCAGCCAAGATAAAAGGCTACTGAACACCGGGGAGCTGTTTTTT
V: TRBV29-1; D: .; size: few; J: TRBJ1-5; CDR3: CSVATGINQPQHF; DNA: TGCAGCGTTGCTACAGGGATCAATCAGCCCCAGCATTTT
V: TRBV20-1; D: TRBD2; size: few; J: TRBJ2-5; CDR3: CSARDLSGLAGGSQETQYF; DNA: TGCAGTGCTAGAGATCTGTCGGGACTAGCGGGAGGCTCCCAAGAGACCCAGTACTTC
V: TRBV20-1; D: .; size: many; J: TRBJ1-1; CDR3: CSAPTSGRVTEAFF; DNA: TGCAGTGCTCCGACTTCGGGGAGGGTCACTGAAGCTTTCTTT
V: TRBV2; D: .; size: many; J: TRBJ1-1; CDR3: CASRETDRDEAFF; DNA: TGTGCCAGCAGGGAAACCGACCGGGATGAAGCTTTCTTT
V: TRBV9; D: .; size: many; J: TRBJ2-2; CDR3: CASSVEDGRVDSRTGELFF; DNA: TGTGCCAGCAGCGTAGAGGACGGGAGAGTTGACTCGAGGACCGGGGAGCTGTTTTTT
V: TRBV12-3/TRBV12-4; D: TRBD2; size: many; J: TRBJ2-1; CDR3: CASSKLAGYEQFF; DNA: TGTGCCAGCAGTAAGCTAGCGGGATATGAGCAGTTCTTC
V: TRBV5-5; D: TRBD1; size: .; J: TRBJ1-2; CDR3: CASSLAWQGGHYGYTF; DNA: TGTGCCAGCAGCTTGGCCTGGCAGGGGGGCCACTATGGCTACACCTTC
V: TRBV3-1; D: .; size: .; J: TRBJ2-3; CDR3: CASSQDWSTRTDTQYF; DNA: TGTGCCAGCAGCCAAGACTGGTCCACCCGCACAGATACGCAGTATTTT
V: TRBV20-1; D: .; size: .; J: TRBJ1-1; CDR3: CSARDFGAGNTEAFF; DNA: TGCAGTGCTAGAGATTTTGGGGCGGGTAACACTGAAGCTTTCTTT
V: TRBV6-5; D: TRBD2; size: .; J: TRBJ2-5; CDR3: CASSSPLAGEETQYF; DNA: TGTGCCAGCAGTTCCCCACTAGCGGGGGAAGAGACCCAGTACTTC
V: TRBV2; D: .; size: .; J: TRBJ1-5; CDR3: CASSPGAPNQPQHF; DNA: TGTGCCAGCAGTCCAGGGGCCCCCAATCAGCCCCAGCATTTT
V: TRBV3-1; D: .; size: many; J: TRBJ2-1; CDR3: CASSQGGENEQFF; DNA: TGTGCCAGCAGCCAAGGCGGGGAGAATGAGCAGTTCTTC
V: TRBV7-8; D: .; size: .; J: TRBJ2-1; CDR3: CASRLSLNEQFF; DNA: TGTGCCAGCAGACTCTCATTGAACGAGCAGTTCTTC
V: TRBV20-1; D: TRBD1; size: .; J: TRBJ1-6; CDR3: CSARRDRGNSPLHF; DNA: TGCAGTGCTAGGCGGGACAGGGGTAATTCACCCCTCCACTTT
V: TRBV20-1; D: .; size: few; J: TRBJ1-4; CDR3: CSASLTSTNEKLFF; DNA: TGCAGTGCTTCCTTGACATCGACTAATGAAAAACTGTTTTTT
V: TRBV2; D: TRBD1; size: few; J: TRBJ2-1; CDR3: CASSGGDRGLADEQFF; DNA: TGTGCCAGCAGCGGGGGGGACAGGGGGCTGGCAGATGAGCAGTTCTTC
V: TRBV7-8; D: TRBD2; size: few; J: TRBJ2-7; CDR3: CASSRGTSGSFYEQYF; DNA: TGTGCCAGCAGCCGGGGGACTAGCGGGAGTTTTTACGAGCAGTACTTC
V: TRBV12-3/TRBV12-4; D: .; size: few; J: TRBJ2-5; CDR3: CASSIQDFQETQYF; DNA: TGTGCCAGCAGCATACAGGACTTCCAAGAGACCCAGTACTTC